This TCR beta chain was identified in a study of T-cell reconstitution after alpha-beta-depleted transplantation in children. Study-wide findings and caveats: Recipient T cells and thymic progenitors that survived were the source of the high TCRbeta diversity seen at day 60 in some patients.

This CDR3 contains 15 residues. Germline CDR1 MDHEN, CDR2 SYDVKM. The V gene lost 6 bases and the J gene lost 6 bases, with 18 bases spanning the gap. A library of TCRbeta sequences, prepared with unique molecular identifiers, was generated. Each CDR3 protein is one row after TCRdb ran MiXCR on the PCR reads. The sample has about 300,000 distinct CDR3 sequences; 10% are singletons. In its sample, this clonotype was seen many times. The antigen remains undetermined. The sequencing here drew on PBMCs, taken before TCRalphabeta/CD19-depleted stem cell transplant. This TCR came from a boy under two years old with acute myeloid leukemia, due to receive a stem cell transplant. V gene TRBV28 combines with J gene TRBJ1-5; possibly TRBD1 for D (5 bases). The CDR3 is CASSLAGGFSQPQHF. The CDR3 DNA follows: TGTGCCAGCAGCCTGGCGGGGGGGTTCAGTCAGCCCCAGCATTTT. Looking up the rest from reference TRBV28 and TRBJ1-5 gives the full variable domain: DVKVTQSSRYLVKRTGEKVFLECVQDMDHENMFWYRQDPGLGLRLIYFSYDVKMKEKGDIPEGYSVSREKKERFSLILESASTNQTSMYLCASSLAGGFSQPQHFGDGTRLSIL.